Given below is one TCR beta chain in context. The antigen remains undetermined. This specimen comes from a study of shared clonotypes between healthy human individuals. The study, taken as a whole, reports: Of the naive CD4 clonotypes, roughly 5.5% were shared across several donors. Estimated clonotype richness was generally higher in naive than memory subsets.

Deletions cut 1 base from V and 9 bases from J, with 12 bases between. This CDR3 is built from 13 residues. Germline V gene data show CDR1 as MDHEN and CDR2 as SYDVKM. Some clones are missing from TCRdb's copy, which holds only in-frame ones; the method was immunoSEQ multiplex PCR. The sample includes more than 80,000 clones, roughly two thirds of them seen just once. The rearrangement joins TRBV28 to TRBJ1-2, with D unresolved. The TCR was taken from a man under 40 in good health. Sequencing input: memory CD8+ T cells sorted from blood. Subset specified: CD45RO+ cells pooled with CCR7-negative TemRA cells. The CDR3: CASSLSVFRSYTF. The CDR3, as DNA: TGTGCCAGCAGTTTATCCGTTTTCCGGAGCTACACCTTC.